The clone carrying this T cell receptor beta chain has a single count. The antigen is unknown. V was trimmed by 0 bases and J by 5 bases, leaving 19 bases between them. CDR1 LGHNA and CDR2 YSLEER come from the germline V gene. The CDR3 sequence is 17 residues long. This sample is drawn from a study of CD4 T cells in relation to SARS-CoV-2 and coronaviruses. Study in general: ViraFEST: roughly ten-day antigen culture of PBMCs, then TCR beta CDR3 sequencing. Controls used an HIV-1 Nef peptide pool or no peptide.

TCRdb's table, derived via immunoSEQ multiplex PCR, lists solely in-frame clones and lacks some. The table shows some 25,000 clones, with around 80% occurring only once. Unexposed donor CD4+ T cells date from about 2011-2018, before the COVID-19 pandemic. CD4+ T cells were isolated from the cells after nine to eleven days of culture. Unexposed-donor CD4+ T cells were probed with SARS-CoV-2 S/N and four cold-coronavirus spikes, cells permitting. This TCR derives from a human donor in good health. The V gene is TRBV4-3, the J gene TRBJ2-5; weak D call: TRBD2 (7 bases). Input material: CD4+ T cells from PBMCs, cultured in vitro. DNA of the CDR3: TGCGCCAGCAGCCAAGATAGGGGGGGGGCGTCGGCTGAGACCCAGTACTTC. It is translated as CASSQDRGGASAETQYF.